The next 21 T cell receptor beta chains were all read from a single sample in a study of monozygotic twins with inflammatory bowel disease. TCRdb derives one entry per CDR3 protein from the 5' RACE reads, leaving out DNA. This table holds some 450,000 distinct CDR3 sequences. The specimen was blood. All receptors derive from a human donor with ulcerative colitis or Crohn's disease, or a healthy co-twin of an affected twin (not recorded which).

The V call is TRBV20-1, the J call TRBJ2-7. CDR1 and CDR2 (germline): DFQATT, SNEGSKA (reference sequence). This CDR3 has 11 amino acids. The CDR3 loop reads CSAPKAGEQYF.

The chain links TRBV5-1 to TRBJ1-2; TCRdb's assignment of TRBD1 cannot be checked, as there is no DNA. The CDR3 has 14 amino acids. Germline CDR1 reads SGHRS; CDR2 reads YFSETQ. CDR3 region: CASSLTDSAGGYTF.

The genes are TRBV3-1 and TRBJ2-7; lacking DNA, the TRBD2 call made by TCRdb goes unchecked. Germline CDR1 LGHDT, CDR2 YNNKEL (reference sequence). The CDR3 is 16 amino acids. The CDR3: CASSTTRLAVSYEQYF.

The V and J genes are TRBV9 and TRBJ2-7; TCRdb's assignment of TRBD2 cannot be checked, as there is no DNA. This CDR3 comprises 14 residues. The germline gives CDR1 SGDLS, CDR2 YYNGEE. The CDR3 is CASSVRSGGGEQYF. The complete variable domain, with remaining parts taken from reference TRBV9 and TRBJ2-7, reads DSGVTQTPKHLITATGQRVTLRCSPRSGDLSVYWYQQSLDQGLQFLIQYYNGEERAKGNILERFSAQQFPDLHSELNLSSLELGDSALYFCASSVRSGGGEQYFGPGTRLTVT.

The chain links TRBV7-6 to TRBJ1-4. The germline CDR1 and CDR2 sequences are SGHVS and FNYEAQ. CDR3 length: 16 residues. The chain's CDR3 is CASSPAAGGWREKLFF. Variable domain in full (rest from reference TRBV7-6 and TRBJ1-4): GAGVSQSPRYKVTKRGQDVALRCDPISGHVSLYWYRQALGQGPEFLTYFNYEAQQDKSGLPNDRFSAERPEGSISTLTIQRTEQRDSAMYRCASSPAAGGWREKLFFGSGTQLSVL.

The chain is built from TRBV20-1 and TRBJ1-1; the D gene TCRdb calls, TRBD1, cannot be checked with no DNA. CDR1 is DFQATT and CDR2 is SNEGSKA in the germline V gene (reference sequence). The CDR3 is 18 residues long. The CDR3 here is CSAQRDRVTVGGDTEAFF.

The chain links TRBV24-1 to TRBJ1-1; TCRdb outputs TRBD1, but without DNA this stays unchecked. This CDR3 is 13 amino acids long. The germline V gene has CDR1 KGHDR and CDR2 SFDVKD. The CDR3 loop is CATSDPGSTEAFF.

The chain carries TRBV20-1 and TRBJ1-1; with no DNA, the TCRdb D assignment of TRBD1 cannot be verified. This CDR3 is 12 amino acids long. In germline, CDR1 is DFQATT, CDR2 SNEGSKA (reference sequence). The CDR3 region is CSVQEGGTEAFF.

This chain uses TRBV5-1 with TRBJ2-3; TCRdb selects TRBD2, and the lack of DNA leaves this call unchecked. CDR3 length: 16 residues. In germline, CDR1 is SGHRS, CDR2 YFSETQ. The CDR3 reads CASSPGTSGPPDTQYF. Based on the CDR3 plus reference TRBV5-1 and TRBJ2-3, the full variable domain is KAGVTQTPRYLIKTRGQQVTLSCSPISGHRSVSWYQQTPGQGLQFLFEYFSETQRNKGNFPGRFSGRQFSNSRSEMNVSTLELGDSALYLCASSPGTSGPPDTQYFGPGTRLTVL.

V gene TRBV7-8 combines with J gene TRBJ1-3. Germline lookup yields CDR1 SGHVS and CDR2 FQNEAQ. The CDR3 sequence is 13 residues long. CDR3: CASSSMTQNTIYF. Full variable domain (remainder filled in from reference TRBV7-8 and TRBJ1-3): GAGVSQSPRYKVAKRGQDVALRCDPISGHVSLFWYQQALGQGPEFLTYFQNEAQLDKSGLPSDRFFAERPEGSVSTLKIQRTQQEDSAVYLCASSSMTQNTIYFGEGSWLTVV.

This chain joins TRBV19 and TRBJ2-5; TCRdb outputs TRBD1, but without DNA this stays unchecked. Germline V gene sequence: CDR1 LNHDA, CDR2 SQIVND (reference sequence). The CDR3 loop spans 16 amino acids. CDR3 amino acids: CASSVGGGGVQETQYF.

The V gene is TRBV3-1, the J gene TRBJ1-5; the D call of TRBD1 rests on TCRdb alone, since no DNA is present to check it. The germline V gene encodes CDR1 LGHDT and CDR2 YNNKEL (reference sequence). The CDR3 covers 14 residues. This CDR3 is CASSQTGHNQPQHF.

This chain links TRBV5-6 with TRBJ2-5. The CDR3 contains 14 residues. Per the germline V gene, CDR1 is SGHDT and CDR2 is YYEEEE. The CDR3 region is CASSSKSNQETQYF.

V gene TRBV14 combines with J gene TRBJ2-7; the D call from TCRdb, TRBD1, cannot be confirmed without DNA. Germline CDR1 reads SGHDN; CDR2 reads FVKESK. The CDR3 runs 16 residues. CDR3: CASRSQTGWFSYEQYF.

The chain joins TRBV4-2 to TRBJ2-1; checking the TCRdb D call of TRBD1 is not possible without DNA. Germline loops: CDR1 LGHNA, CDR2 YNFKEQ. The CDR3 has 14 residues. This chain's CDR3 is CASQDIGGGNEQFF.

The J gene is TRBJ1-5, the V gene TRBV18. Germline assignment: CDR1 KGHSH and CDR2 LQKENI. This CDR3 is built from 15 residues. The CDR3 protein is CASSPNPAQDQPQHF.

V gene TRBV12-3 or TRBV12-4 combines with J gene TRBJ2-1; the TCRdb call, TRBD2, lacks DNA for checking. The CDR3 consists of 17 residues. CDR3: CASSGNPTSASYNEQFF.

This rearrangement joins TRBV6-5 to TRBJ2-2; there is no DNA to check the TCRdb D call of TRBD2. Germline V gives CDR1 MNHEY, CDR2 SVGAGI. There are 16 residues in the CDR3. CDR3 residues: CASSYSTSGDTGELFF.

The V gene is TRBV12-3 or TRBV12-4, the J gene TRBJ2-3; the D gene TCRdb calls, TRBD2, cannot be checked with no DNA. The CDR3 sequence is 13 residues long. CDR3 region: CATREGRTDTQYF.

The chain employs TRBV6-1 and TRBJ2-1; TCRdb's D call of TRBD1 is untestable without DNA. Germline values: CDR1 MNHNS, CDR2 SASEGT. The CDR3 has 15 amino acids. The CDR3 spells CASTPGPGSYNEQFF.

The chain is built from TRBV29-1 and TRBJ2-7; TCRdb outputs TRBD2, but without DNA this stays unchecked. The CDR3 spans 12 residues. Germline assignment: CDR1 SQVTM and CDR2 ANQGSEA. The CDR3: CSVELRGHEQYF.